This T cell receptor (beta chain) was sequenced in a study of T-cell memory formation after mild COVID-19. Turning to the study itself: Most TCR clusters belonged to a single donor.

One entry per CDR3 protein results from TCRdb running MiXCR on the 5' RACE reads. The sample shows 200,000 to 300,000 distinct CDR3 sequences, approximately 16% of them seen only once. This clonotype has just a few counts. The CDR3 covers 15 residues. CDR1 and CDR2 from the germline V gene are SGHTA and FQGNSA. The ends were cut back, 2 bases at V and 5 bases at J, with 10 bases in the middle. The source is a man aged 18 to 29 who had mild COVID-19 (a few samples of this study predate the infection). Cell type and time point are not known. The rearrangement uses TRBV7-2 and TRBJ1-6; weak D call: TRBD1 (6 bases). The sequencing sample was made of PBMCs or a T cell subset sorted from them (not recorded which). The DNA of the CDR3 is TGTGCCAGCAGCTTATTAGGGACAAATAATTCACCCCTCCACTTT. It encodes CASSLLGTNNSPLHF.